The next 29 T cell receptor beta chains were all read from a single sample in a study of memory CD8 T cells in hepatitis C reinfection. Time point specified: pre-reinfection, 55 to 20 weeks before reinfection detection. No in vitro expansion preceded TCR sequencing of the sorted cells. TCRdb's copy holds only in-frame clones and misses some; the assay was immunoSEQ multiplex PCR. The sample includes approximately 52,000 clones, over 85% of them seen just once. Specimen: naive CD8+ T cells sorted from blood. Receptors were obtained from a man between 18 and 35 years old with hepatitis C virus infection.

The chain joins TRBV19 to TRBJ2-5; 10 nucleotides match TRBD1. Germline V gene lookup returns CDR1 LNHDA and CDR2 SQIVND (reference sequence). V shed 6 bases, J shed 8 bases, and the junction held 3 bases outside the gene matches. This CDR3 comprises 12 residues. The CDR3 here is CASSGTGETQYF. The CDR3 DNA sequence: TGTGCCAGTAGCGGGACAGGGGAAACCCAGTACTTC.

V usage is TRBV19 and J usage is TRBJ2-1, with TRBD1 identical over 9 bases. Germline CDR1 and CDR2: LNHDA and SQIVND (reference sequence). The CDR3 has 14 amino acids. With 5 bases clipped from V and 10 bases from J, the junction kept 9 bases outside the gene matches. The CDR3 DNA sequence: TGTGCCAGTAGTCTTACAGGGGGCGCGGGGGAGCAGTTCTTC. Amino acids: CASSLTGGAGEQFF.

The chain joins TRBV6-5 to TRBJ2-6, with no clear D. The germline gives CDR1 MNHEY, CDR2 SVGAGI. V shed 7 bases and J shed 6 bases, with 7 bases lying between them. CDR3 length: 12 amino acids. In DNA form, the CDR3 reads TGTGCCAGCACCGGTGAGGCCAACGTCCTGACTTTC. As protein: CASTGEANVLTF.

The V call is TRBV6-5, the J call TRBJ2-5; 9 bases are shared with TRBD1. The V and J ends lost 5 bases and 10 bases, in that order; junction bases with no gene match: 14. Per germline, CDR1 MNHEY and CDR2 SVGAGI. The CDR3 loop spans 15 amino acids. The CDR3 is CASSPRTGATLLQYF. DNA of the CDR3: TGTGCCAGCAGTCCCCGGACAGGGGCCACCCTTCTCCAGTACTTC.

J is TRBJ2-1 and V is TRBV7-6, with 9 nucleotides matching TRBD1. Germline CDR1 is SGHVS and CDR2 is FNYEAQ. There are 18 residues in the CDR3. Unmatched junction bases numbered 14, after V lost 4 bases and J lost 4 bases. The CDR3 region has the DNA TGTGCCAGCAGCTCCCCCCGGGACAGGGTCATTCTATACAATGAGCAGTTCTTC. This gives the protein CASSSPRDRVILYNEQFF.

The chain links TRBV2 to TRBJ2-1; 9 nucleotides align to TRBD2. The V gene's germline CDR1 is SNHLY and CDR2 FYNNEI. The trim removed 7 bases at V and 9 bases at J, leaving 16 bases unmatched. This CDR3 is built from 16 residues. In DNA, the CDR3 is TGTGCCAGCATCTCCATCGGCGGGGGGGGGTTCGGTGAGCAGTTCTTC. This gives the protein CASISIGGGGFGEQFF.

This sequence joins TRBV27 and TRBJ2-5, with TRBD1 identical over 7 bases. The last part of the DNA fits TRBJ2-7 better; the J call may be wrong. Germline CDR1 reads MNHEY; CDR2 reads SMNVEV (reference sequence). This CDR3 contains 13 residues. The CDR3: CASSYRDSYEQYF. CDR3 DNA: TGTGCCAGCAGTTACCGGGACAGCTACGAGCAGTACTTC.

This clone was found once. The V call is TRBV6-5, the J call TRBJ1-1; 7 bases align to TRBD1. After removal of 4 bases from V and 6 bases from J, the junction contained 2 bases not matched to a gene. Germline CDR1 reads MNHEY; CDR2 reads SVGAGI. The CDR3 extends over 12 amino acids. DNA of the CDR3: TGTGCCAGCAGTTCGGACAGGCCTGAAGCTTTCTTT. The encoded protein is CASSSDRPEAFF.

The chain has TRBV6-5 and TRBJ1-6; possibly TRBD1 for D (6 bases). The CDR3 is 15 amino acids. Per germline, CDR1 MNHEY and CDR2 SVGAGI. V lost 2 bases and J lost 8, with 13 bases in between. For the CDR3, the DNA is TGTGCCAGCAGTTACGTAGGGGGGGCAGATTCACCCCTCCACTTT. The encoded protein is CASSYVGGADSPLHF.

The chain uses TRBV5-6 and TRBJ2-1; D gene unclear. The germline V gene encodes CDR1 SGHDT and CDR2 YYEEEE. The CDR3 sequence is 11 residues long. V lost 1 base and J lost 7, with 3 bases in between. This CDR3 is CASSLYNEQFF. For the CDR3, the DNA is TGTGCCAGCAGCTTGTATAATGAGCAGTTCTTC.

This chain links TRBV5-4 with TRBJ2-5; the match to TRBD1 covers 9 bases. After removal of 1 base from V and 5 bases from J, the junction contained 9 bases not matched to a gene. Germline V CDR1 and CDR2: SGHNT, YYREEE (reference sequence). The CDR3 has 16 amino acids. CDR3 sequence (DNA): TGTGCCAGCAGCTTGCTTGGACAGGGGATAAGCGAGACCCAGTACTTC. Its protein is CASSLLGQGISETQYF.

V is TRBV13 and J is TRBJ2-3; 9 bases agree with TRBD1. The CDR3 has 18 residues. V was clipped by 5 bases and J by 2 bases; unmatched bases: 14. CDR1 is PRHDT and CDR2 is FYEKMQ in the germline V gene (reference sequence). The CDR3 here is CASSSTSPGQGHTDTQYF. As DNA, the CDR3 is TGTGCCAGCAGCAGCACGTCGCCGGGACAGGGACACACAGATACGCAGTATTTT.

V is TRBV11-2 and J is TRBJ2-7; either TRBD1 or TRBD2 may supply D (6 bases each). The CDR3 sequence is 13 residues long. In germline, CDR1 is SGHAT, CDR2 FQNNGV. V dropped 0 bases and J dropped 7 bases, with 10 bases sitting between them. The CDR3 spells CASSLDQGREQYV. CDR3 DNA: TGTGCCAGCAGCTTAGACCAGGGGAGGGAGCAGTACGTC.

CDR3 amino acids: CASSVKSGGSEEKLFF. DNA for the CDR3: TGTGCCAGCAGCGTGAAGTCAGGGGGCTCGGAGGAAAAACTGTTTTTT. This rearrangement joins TRBV9 to TRBJ1-4; 8 nucleotides agree with TRBD1. CDR3 length: 16 residues. The junction had 11 bases not matched to a gene; V was cut back by 2 bases and J by 8 bases. Looked up from germline, CDR1 is SGDLS and CDR2 is YYNGEE.

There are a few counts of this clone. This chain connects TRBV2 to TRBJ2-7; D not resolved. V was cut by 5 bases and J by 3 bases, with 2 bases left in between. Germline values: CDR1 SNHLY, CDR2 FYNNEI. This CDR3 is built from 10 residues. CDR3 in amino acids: CASSHYEQYV. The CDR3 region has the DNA TGTGCCAGCAGTCACTACGAGCAGTACGTC.

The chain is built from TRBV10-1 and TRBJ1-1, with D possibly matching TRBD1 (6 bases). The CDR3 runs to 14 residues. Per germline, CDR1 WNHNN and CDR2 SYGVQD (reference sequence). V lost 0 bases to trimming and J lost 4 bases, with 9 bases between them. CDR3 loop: CASSESGGGTEAFF. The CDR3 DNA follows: TGCGCCAGCAGTGAGTCTGGGGGCGGCACTGAAGCTTTCTTT.

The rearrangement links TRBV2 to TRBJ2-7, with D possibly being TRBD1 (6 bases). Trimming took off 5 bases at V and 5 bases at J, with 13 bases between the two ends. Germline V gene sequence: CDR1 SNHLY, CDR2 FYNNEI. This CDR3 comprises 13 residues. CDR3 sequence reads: CASSSTGIDEQYF. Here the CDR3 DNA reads TGTGCCAGCAGTTCAACAGGGATCGACGAGCAGTACTTC.

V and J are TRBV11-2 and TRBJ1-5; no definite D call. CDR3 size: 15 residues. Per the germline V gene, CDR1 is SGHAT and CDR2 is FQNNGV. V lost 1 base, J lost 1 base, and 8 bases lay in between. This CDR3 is CASSLVSGSNQPQHF. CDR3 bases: TGTGCCAGCAGCTTAGTAAGCGGGAGCAATCAGCCCCAGCATTTT.

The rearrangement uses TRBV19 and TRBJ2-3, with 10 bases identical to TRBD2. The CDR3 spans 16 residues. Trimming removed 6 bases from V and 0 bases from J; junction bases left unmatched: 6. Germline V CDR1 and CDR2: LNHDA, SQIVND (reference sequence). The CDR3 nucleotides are TGTGCCAGTAGCCCCACTAGCGGGGATAGCACAGATACGCAGTATTTT. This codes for CASSPTSGDSTDTQYF.

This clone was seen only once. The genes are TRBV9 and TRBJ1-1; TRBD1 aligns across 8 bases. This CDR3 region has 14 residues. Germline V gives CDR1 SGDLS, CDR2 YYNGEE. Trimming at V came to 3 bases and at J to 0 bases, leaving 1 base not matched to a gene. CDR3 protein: CASSGQGLNTEAFF. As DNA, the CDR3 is TGTGCCAGCAGCGGACAGGGGTTGAACACTGAAGCTTTCTTT.

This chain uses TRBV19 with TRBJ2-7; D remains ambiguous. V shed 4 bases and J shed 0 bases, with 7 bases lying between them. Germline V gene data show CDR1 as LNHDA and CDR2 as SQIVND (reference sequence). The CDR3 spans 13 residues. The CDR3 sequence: CASSSGSSYEQYF. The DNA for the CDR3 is TGTGCCAGTAGTAGCGGAAGCTCCTACGAGCAGTACTTC.

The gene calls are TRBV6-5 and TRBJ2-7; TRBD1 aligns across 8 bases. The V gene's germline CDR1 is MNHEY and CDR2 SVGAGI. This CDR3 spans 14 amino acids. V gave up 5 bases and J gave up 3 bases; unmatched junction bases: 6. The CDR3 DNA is TGTGCCAGCAGTCGGACAGGGTATAGCTACGAGCAGTACTTC. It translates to CASSRTGYSYEQYF.

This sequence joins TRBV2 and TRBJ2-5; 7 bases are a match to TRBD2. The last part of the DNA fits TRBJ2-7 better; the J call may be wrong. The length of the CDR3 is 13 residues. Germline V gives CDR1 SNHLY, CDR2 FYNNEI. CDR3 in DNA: TGTGCCAGCAGCCCGGGACTAACCTACGAGCAGTACTTC. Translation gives CASSPGLTYEQYF.

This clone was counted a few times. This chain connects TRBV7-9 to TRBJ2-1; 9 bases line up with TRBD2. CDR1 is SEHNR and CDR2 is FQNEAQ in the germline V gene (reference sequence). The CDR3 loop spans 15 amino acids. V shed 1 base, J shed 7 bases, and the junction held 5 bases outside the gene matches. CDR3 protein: CASSLGPSGINEQFF. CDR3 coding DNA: TGTGCCAGCAGCTTAGGGCCTAGCGGGATTAATGAGCAGTTCTTC.

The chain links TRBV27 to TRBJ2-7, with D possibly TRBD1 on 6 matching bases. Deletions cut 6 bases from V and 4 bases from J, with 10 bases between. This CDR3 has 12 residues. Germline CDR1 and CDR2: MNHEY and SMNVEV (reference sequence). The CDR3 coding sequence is TGTGCCAGCAGGCAGGGGACGTACGAGCAGTACTTC. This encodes CASRQGTYEQYF.

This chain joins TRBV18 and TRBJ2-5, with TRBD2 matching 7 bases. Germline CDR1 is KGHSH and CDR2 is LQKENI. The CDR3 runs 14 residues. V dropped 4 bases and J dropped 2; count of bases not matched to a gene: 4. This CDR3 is CASSRKRDQETQYF. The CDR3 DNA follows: TGTGCCAGCTCACGGAAGCGGGATCAAGAGACCCAGTACTTC.

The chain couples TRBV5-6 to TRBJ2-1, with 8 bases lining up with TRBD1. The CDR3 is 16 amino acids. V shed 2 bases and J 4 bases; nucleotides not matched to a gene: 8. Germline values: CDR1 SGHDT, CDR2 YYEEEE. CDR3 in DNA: TGTGCCAGCAGCTTAGATCCGGGACAGGAATACAATGAGCAGTTCTTC. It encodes CASSLDPGQEYNEQFF.

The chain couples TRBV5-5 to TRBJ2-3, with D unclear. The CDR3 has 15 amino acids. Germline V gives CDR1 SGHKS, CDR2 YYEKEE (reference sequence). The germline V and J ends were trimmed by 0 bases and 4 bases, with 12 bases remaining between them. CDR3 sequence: CASSLELTNADTQYF. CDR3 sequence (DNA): TGTGCCAGCAGCTTGGAACTAACAAACGCAGATACGCAGTATTTT.

For the CDR3, the DNA is TGTGCCAGCAGCCTCGGACAGCATAACACAGATACGCAGTATTTT. It specifies CASSLGQHNTDTQYF. V and J are TRBV2 and TRBJ2-3; TRBD1 is a possible D gene (6 bases). The V end lost 6 bases, the J end lost 2 bases, and 15 bases lay between the germline ends. CDR3 size: 15 residues. Germline values: CDR1 SNHLY, CDR2 FYNNEI.